Listed here are 6 T cell receptor beta chains from one sample, sequenced in a study of T cell clones after liver transplantation. Assay: immunoSEQ multiplex PCR; the TCRdb copy retains only in-frame clones and omits some. Found here are roughly 19,000 clones, around 75% of them singletons; the top ten hold about a third. Sequenced material: CD8+ T cells from blood, taken less than 70 months after liver transplant. The source is a human patient who received a liver transplant. Some T cells may be provided by the graft donor.

The rearrangement links TRBV7-8 to TRBJ1-4, with TRBD1 identical over 11 bases. The ends lost 1 base at V and 6 bases at J; junction bases unmatched: 7. Germline CDR1 reads SGHVS; CDR2 reads FQNEAQ. The CDR3 sequence is 17 residues long. The CDR3 region has the DNA TGTGCCAGCAGCTTAGGGACAGGGGGCGCCGGTTATGAAAAACTGTTTTTT. Amino acid sequence: CASSLGTGGAGYEKLFF.

This clone was counted a single time. This chain links TRBV19 with TRBJ2-7; D perhaps matches TRBD2 (6 bases). The CDR3 contains 14 residues. The V end was cut by 5 bases, the J end by 2 bases, with 13 bases between. Germline CDR1 LNHDA, CDR2 SQIVND (reference sequence). In nucleotides, the CDR3 is TGTGCCAGTAGTCCGGGACTCGGTCCCTACGAGCAGTACTTC. It is translated as CASSPGLGPYEQYF.

V and J are TRBV10-3 and TRBJ1-4; no definite D call. CDR1 is ENHRY, CDR2 SYGVKD, per germline. This CDR3 is 14 amino acids long. V gave up 0 bases and J gave up 8 bases, with 10 bases separating them. The CDR3 region has the DNA TGTGCCATCAGTGAGTCGACCGGTCCGGAAAAACTGTTTTTT. Translation gives CAISESTGPEKLFF.

The CDR3: CAIRGGSSYEQYF. The CDR3 nucleotides read TGTGCCATCCGCGGGGGTTCCTCCTACGAGCAGTACTTC. V and J are TRBV10-3 and TRBJ2-7; TRBD2 matches 7 bases. CDR3 size: 13 residues. After removal of 8 bases from V and 0 bases from J, the junction contained 4 bases not matched to a gene. CDR1 is ENHRY and CDR2 is SYGVKD in the germline V gene.

This clone was detected a few times. The gene calls are TRBV6-1 and TRBJ2-2; D uncertain. V lost 3 bases and J 5 bases, leaving 13 bases between the germline ends. CDR3 size: 15 residues. Germline CDR1 and CDR2: MNHNS and SASEGT. The CDR3 DNA is TGTGCCAGCAGTGAGGAGAGGTTTTGGACCGGGGAGCTGTTTTTT. Encoded protein: CASSEERFWTGELFF.

The gene calls are TRBV7-9 and TRBJ2-1, with D hard to call. Germline values: CDR1 SEHNR, CDR2 FQNEAQ (reference sequence). CDR3 length equals 13 residues. The V and J ends lost 5 bases and 2 bases respectively, with 7 bases between them. The CDR3 here is CASSPDAYNEQFF. As DNA, the CDR3 is TGTGCCAGCAGCCCGGACGCCTACAATGAGCAGTTCTTC.